This T cell receptor beta chain emerged from a study of cytomegalovirus exposure and HLA in healthy donors (dated by TCRdb to the late 2010s). As for the study more broadly: An earlier analysis of several hundred of the donors reported 250 to 300 Gb of sequence data and some 100 million unique TCR beta sequences from roughly 200 million T cells. Typing coverage varied by locus: about 629-640 donors for A, B, C, DRB1 and DQB1; approximately 500 for DQA1; more than 600 for DPA1; around 490 for DPB1. The T cell repertoires of 550 to 850 subjects were profiled by immunosequencing and related to cytomegalovirus serostatus. Among 398 genotyped donors of the cohort, an average of about 240,000 unique TCR beta nucleotide sequences were sequenced per donor, about a sixth of them non-productive. The study combined high-throughput TCR immunosequencing, statistical association of individual TCRs with disease status, and machine learning to predict cytomegalovirus infection status. Class I and class II HLA loci were covered by the typing at four-digit resolution. A later genetic analysis used genome-wide SNP genotypes for about 55% of the 666 donors, treating that subset as a discovery cohort. Every repertoire in the discovery cohort had been generated on one and the same sequencing platform. Alongside the repertoire data, information on donor age, sex, ethnicity and CMV serostatus was compiled. A handful of DR-DQ haplotypes were handled as single units for association and clustering because linkage in the cohort was strong. Of the roughly 420 genotyped donors, 75% to 85% were placed in the genetic ancestry cluster associated with self-reported Caucasian donors. In the later analysis, no new phenotypic data were used to find candidate immune exposures; instead, reliance was placed on TCR beta sequences and their occurrence across donors. In an earlier analysis of 587 of the donors, high-throughput TCR beta sequencing was used to judge whether each TCR beta V gene segment behaved as functional or pseudogenic. The study aimed to test whether signatures of past pathogen exposure could be identified by cataloging public T cell receptors. Along with the roughly 670-subject first cohort, a separate validation cohort of 120 different subjects was used. About 280 gigabases of sequencing data and approximately 91 million unique TCR sequences made up an early release that covered 640 HLA-typed donors. In a later analysis, previously published TCR beta repertoires from about 670 donors were re-analyzed and high-resolution HLA genotyping was added so that TCR occurrence patterns could be studied.

Trimming accounts for 3 bases at V and 6 bases at J, while the number of junction bases matched to no gene is 9. The CDR3, from cysteine to phenylalanine, totals 15 residues. This entry keeps only the CDR3 DNA: 45 bases, framed from base 1. CDR1 and CDR2 were assigned from the germline V gene (reference sequence) as LNHDA and SQIVND. This clone was detected only once. It lacks a known antigen. Base qualities are not recorded, but no much larger clone differs from it by a single base. What the authors observed across the whole study: Only TCR beta chains were sequenced in this cohort, and the absence of alpha or paired-chain data limited detectable features. In vitro tests confirmed that a few of the cytomegalovirus-associated TCR beta chains recognize cytomegalovirus antigens. Sequencing depth was assumed to be roughly uniform across donors in the presence/absence analyses, though that assumption may not hold. The study gave a list of roughly 150 TCR beta chains associated with cytomegalovirus. When HLA alleles, especially DR and DQ, strongly co-occurred, attributing TCR associations to individual alleles was difficult. It was suggested by the authors that the approach could potentially be generalized to other disease states and immunological phenotypes. A later analysis reported that several top co-occurrence clusters appeared linked to parvovirus B19, influenza, CMV and Epstein-Barr virus. For the cohort, immune exposure information was limited to CMV serostatus. Compared with the roughly 700-donor mean, donors in an Asian-associated ancestry cluster had fewer N-insertions in productive TCRs, according to a later genetic analysis. According to a later analysis, TCR association rates differed among HLA loci, with DRB1 alleles showing the most associated TCRs and HLA-C alleles showing the fewest. An earlier analysis of 587 of the donors showed that most TCR beta V segments appeared in productive rearrangements either about 90% or about 30% of the time, which broadly matched IMGT annotations. In a later genetic analysis, a missense DCLRE1C variant was associated with V-gene and J-gene trimming of TCR beta chains, and the association was replicated in an independent cohort. A later analysis found that most CMV-associated TCR beta chains appeared HLA-restricted, with HLA associations seemingly driven largely by CMV exposure. Across donors, most TCR sequences were observed very rarely, whereas some public TCRs were present in many individuals. In a later analysis, HLA-associated TCR beta chains showed more clonal expansion and lower generation probabilities than non-associated chains that were equally common. Specific HLA alleles were associated with around 18,000 TCR beta sequences at a false discovery rate of 0.05 in a later analysis. HLA typing was unavailable for some donors at each locus, so association tests used only the typed subset. A further reported finding was that TCR beta sequences accurately predicted the HLA-A and HLA-B alleles for most subjects in the first cohort. Linkage disequilibrium might explain the correlated functional status among segregating V segments, but an unknown experimental factor could not be ruled out. A group of highly shared sequence variants was considered likely to be a technical artifact of the sequencing pipeline. Over 15 rarely observed V segments, including chromosome 9 orphons, were excluded from the earlier analysis of about 500 of the donors because counts were too low. The classifier was reported to diagnose cytomegalovirus status with high specificity and sensitivity in both the original and validation cohorts. The 87-base-pair reads could not distinguish some IMGT-functional V segments, including TRBV6-2 and TRBV6-3, so those segments were excluded.

The library relied on the immunoSEQ multiplex PCR assay. For the multiplex PCR, a mixture combining 60 forward primers for TCR Vbeta segments and 13 reverse primers for TCR Jbeta segments was used. The CDR3 region of rearranged TCR beta genes was amplified from genomic DNA by a multiplex PCR assay. The amplified TCR beta libraries were sequenced on the Illumina HiSeq System as 87-base-pair reads. The authors processed their data as follows. A later analysis counted about 80 million unique TCR beta chains across the 666 repertoires, and some 11 million of these chains were shared by at least two donors. A nearest-neighbor algorithm error-corrected the raw reads and collapsed the reads into unique sequences, merging closely related sequences to remove PCR and sequencing errors. V, D and J gene segments were assigned by aligning CDR3 sequences to IMGT reference sequences. For a sequence to be retained, a match of at least six nucleotides was required to both a V gene segment and a J gene segment. A rearrangement counted as productive if the CDR3 had no stop codons and remained in frame with V and J, and every other rearrangement counted as non-productive. Following IMGT convention, CDR3 was defined as the stretch from the second conserved V-encoded cysteine up to the conserved J-encoded phenylalanine. In an earlier analysis of approximately 590 of the donors, sequences lacking an unambiguous match to a single V gene segment were excluded. In an earlier analysis of 450 to 750 of the donors, a V segment was called functional when productive rearrangements were above 56.7%, and segregating when the standard deviation between donors exceeded 5%. A statistical classification framework was developed to diagnose cytomegalovirus status using the catalog of TCR beta chain sequences. In a later analysis, TCR nucleotide sequences were compared against IMGT/GENE-DB human TR gene sequences so that V and J genes could be assigned. Using the TCRdist pipeline, a later analysis assigned CDR3 sequences along with most-parsimonious VDJ recombination scenarios. In a later analysis, each TCR beta chain was defined by its CDR3 amino acid sequence together with its V-gene family, and reads lacking a unique V-gene family were excluded. As a way to deal with suspected cross-contamination and a sequencing artifact, a later analysis dropped nearly 600 nucleotide sequences that were highly shared and had low generation probability. For each public chain, a later analysis derived a clonal expansion index from normalized ranks of inferred template counts within each repertoire. In a later analysis, generation probabilities were computed with a VDJ recombination model fitted to out-of-frame rearrangements, and the resulting probabilities were checked against IGoR. A later analysis scored TCR-TCR, TCR-HLA and TCR-CMV co-occurrence with hypergeometric tests, applying a repertoire-size bias correction to TCR pairs. In a later analysis, false discovery rates were estimated by permuting HLA or CMV assignments 20 times. In a later analysis, co-occurring TCRs were grouped using DBSCAN, with TCRdist sequence similarity added in when clustering inside HLA-allele-positive subsets. Co-occurrence clustering excluded repertoires with fewer than 30,000 or more than 120,000 public chains, plus five with anomalous nucleotide sharing. This immuneACCESS table, as held by TCRdb, lists in-frame sequences with V and J called but not all clones. Of the missing ones, under half trace to an unresolved V gene in checked studies; the others have no known cause. That table supplies the V and J calls and clone size; D and trimming were determined from the DNA. The table for this sample lists around 100,000 clones; 65% to 80% of them were counted only once. Together, the top ten hold under 13% of the sample.

In total, about 650 healthy bone marrow donors made up the cohort. At the time of sampling, every cohort member was nominally healthy, though immune exposures that went unrecorded were likely present. The donor was CMV seropositive and belonged to the group of 250 to 300 seropositive cohort members. Each donor provided a peripheral blood sample, and peripheral blood mononuclear cells were used for TCR beta sequencing. The Qiagen DNeasy Blood Extraction Kit was used to extract genomic DNA from the blood cell samples. This TCR came from a woman in her late teens or twenties in good health and CMV-seropositive. Sequenced sample: PBMCs. The chain couples TRBV19 to TRBJ1-2; TRBD1 fits 8 bases in the junction. CDR3 region: CASSIPHGQGDGYTF. At the DNA level, the sequence is TGTGCCAGTAGTATCCCCCACGGACAGGGCGATGGCTACACCTTC.